These 29 T cell receptor beta chains came from one sample sequenced in a study of blood T cell repertoires in COVID-19. The repertoire was sequenced with immunoSEQ multiplex PCR; TCRdb's copy has only in-frame clones and lacks some. The sample has a few hundred thousand clones, more than 75% seen once. Sequenced sample: peripheral blood. The source is a woman aged 30 to 39 who had recovered from COVID-19.

This clone was detected a few times. The rearrangement joins TRBV5-1 to TRBJ2-7; TRBD1 matches at 9 bases. CDR1 SGHRS and CDR2 YFSETQ come from the germline V gene. The ends lost 0 bases at V and 5 bases at J; junction bases unmatched: 6. There are 15 residues in the CDR3. CDR3 sequence: CASSLADRGIDEQYF. CDR3 in DNA: TGCGCCAGCAGCTTGGCGGACAGGGGAATAGACGAGCAGTACTTC.

As regards this clone: One end of the junction fails to match germline, which may point to a read error. This rearrangement joins TRBV7-8 to TRBJ2-7; a weak D match, TRBD2 (6 bases). Germline-derived CDR1 and CDR2 are SGHVS and FQNEAQ. This CDR3 comprises 12 residues. CDR3 sequence: CASSLAQYEQYF. The CDR3 nucleotides read TGTGCCAGCAGCCTAGCGCAGTACGAGCAGTACTTC.

The genes are TRBV6-1 and TRBJ1-2; 8 bases match TRBD1. V was clipped by 0 bases and J by 7 bases; unmatched bases: 7. The germline CDR1 and CDR2 sequences are MNHNS and SASEGT. This CDR3 is built from 15 residues. In nucleotides, the CDR3 is TGTGCCAGCAGTGAAGCGCAGGGGGCGCTTTCTGGCTACACCTTC. Its protein is CASSEAQGALSGYTF.

The V gene is TRBV9, the J gene TRBJ1-1, with 7 bases that match TRBD1. V shed 3 bases and J 4 bases; nucleotides not matched to a gene: 6. The CDR3 covers 14 residues. Germline CDR1 SGDLS, CDR2 YYNGEE. CDR3 residues: CASSETGVGTEAFF. Here the CDR3 DNA reads TGTGCCAGCAGCGAAACAGGGGTGGGCACTGAAGCTTTCTTT.

V is TRBV4-3 and J is TRBJ1-4; D is possibly TRBD1 (6 bases). V lost 0 bases and J lost 4, with 18 bases in between. Germline V CDR1 and CDR2: LGHNA, YSLEER. The CDR3 covers 18 residues. This CDR3 is CASSQDLLQGGVNEKLFF. Written as DNA, the CDR3 is TGCGCCAGCAGCCAAGACCTCCTTCAAGGGGGGGTTAATGAAAAACTGTTTTTT.

The chain recombines TRBV7-2 with TRBJ2-3; no clear D. Trimming removed 0 bases at V and 2 bases at J, with 6 bases between. This CDR3 has 14 residues. Germline loops: CDR1 SGHTA, CDR2 FQGNSA. CDR3 protein: CASSLARPTDTQYF. In DNA form, the CDR3 reads TGTGCCAGCAGCTTAGCGAGGCCCACAGATACGCAGTATTTT.

This clone was counted once. The chain links TRBV3-1 (or the pseudogene TRBV3-2) to TRBJ2-7, with D unresolved. Germline loops: CDR1 LGHDT, CDR2 YNNKEL (reference sequence). Trimming removed 0 bases from V and 4 bases from J, with 10 bases in between. The CDR3 length is 14 residues. This chain's CDR3 is CASSQDSLAYEQYF. CDR3 nucleotide sequence: TGTGCCAGCAGCCAAGATAGCCTTGCGTACGAGCAGTACTTC.

This chain connects TRBV19 to TRBJ2-5; 10 positions match TRBD2. The V segment lost 7 bases and the J segment 2 bases; nucleotides outside the gene matches: 13. Looked up from germline, CDR1 is LNHDA and CDR2 is SQIVND (reference sequence). The CDR3 runs 17 residues. The CDR3 sequence is CASKNPTSGTEQETQYF. The CDR3 bases are TGTGCCAGTAAAAACCCCACTAGCGGGACAGAACAAGAGACCCAGTACTTC.

The chain joins TRBV5-6 to TRBJ2-3; D unresolved. Trimming shortened V by 2 bases and J by 3 bases, and 7 bases separated the two germline ends. The CDR3 spans 13 residues. Germline V gene lookup returns CDR1 SGHDT and CDR2 YYEEEE. CDR3 sequence (DNA): TGTGCCAGCAGCTTCCTAGAAACAGATACGCAGTATTTT. Its translation: CASSFLETDTQYF.

The chain joins TRBV10-3 to TRBJ1-1; D is ambiguous. The length of the CDR3 is 15 residues. The germline CDR1 and CDR2 sequences are ENHRY and SYGVKD. V was pared by 2 bases and J by 3 bases, with 13 bases between. The CDR3 is CAISELGPGYTEAFF. In DNA, the CDR3 is TGTGCCATCAGTGAGCTAGGCCCTGGGTACACTGAAGCTTTCTTT.

This clone was observed once. This rearrangement joins TRBV19 to TRBJ2-5; D perhaps matches TRBD1 (6 bases). V shed 5 bases and J shed 5 bases, with 15 bases lying between them. Looked up from germline, CDR1 is LNHDA and CDR2 is SQIVND (reference sequence). The CDR3 has 14 residues. CDR3 sequence (DNA): TGTGCCAGTAGTCCCACTCGCCAGGGGGAGACCCAGTACTTC. This gives the protein CASSPTRQGETQYF.

CDR3 nucleotide sequence: TGTGCCAGCAGCCCGCGGCACACTCTGGAACACTATGGCTACACCTTC. Amino acid sequence: CASSPRHTLEHYGYTF. This chain joins TRBV14 and TRBJ1-2; D uncertain. CDR1 and CDR2 (germline): SGHDN, FVKESK. This CDR3 is 16 amino acids long. Trimming removed 4 bases from V and 3 bases from J, with 18 bases in between. Looking up the rest from reference TRBV14 and TRBJ1-2 gives the full variable domain: EAGVTQFPSHSVIEKGQTVTLRCDPISGHDNLYWYRRVMGKEIKFLLHFVKESKQDESGMPNNRFLAERTGGTYSTLKVQPAELEDSGVYFCASSPRHTLEHYGYTFGSGTRLTVV.

This clone was seen repeatedly, ten times or more. The chain employs TRBV6-1 and TRBJ2-3, with 9 nucleotides matching TRBD1. This CDR3 comprises 15 residues. Trimming removed 1 base from V and 3 bases from J; junction bases left unmatched: 2. Germline lookup yields CDR1 MNHNS and CDR2 SASEGT. The CDR3 here is CASSEGGTGTDTQYF. CDR3 bases: TGTGCCAGCAGTGAAGGGGGGACAGGGACAGATACGCAGTATTTT.

The chain couples TRBV5-8 to TRBJ2-7, with unresolved D. Germline CDR1 reads SGHTS; CDR2 reads YDEGEE. The length of the CDR3 is 11 residues. Trimming shortened V by 0 bases and J by 7 bases, and 5 bases separated the two germline ends. CDR3 residues: CASSLGTEQYF. DNA for the CDR3: TGTGCCAGCAGCTTGGGTACAGAGCAGTACTTC.

This clone came up once. The CDR3 DNA follows: TGTGCCTGGACCCTCCGGGCTGAAGCTTTCTTT. It encodes CAWTLRAEAFF. The J gene is TRBJ1-1, the V gene TRBV30; D gene uncertain. The V gene lost 4 bases and the J gene lost 6 bases, with 9 bases spanning the gap. Germline V gene data show CDR1 as GTSNPN and CDR2 as SVGIG (reference sequence). The CDR3 is 11 residues long.

This sequence joins TRBV2 and TRBJ2-1, with a tentative D call TRBD1 (5 bases). The CDR3 length is 12 residues. Germline V lookup: CDR1 SNHLY, CDR2 FYNNEI. V gave up 2 bases and J gave up 15 bases, with 14 bases separating them. In nucleotides, the CDR3 is TGTGCCAGCAGTGAAAGGGGCTTAGCCCCGTTCTTC. This codes for CASSERGLAPFF.

The chain couples TRBV9 to TRBJ2-1; TRBD2 matches 13 bases. The CDR3 totals 17 residues. Germline values: CDR1 SGDLS, CDR2 YYNGEE. Trimming cost V 3 bases and J 2 bases; bases outside gene matches: 5. The CDR3 region is CASSAGLAGPTYNEQFF. For the CDR3, the DNA is TGTGCCAGCAGCGCGGGACTAGCGGGACCTACCTACAATGAGCAGTTCTTC.

The CDR3 nucleotides are TGTGCCAGCAGCACACAGCCTAATCAGCCCCAGCATTTT. This gives the protein CASSTQPNQPQHF. The chain links TRBV7-2 to TRBJ1-5; D is undetermined. CDR3 length: 13 residues. The germline gives CDR1 SGHTA, CDR2 FQGNSA. V lost 5 bases, J lost 4 bases, and 9 bases lay in between.

This clone was observed many times. Other DNA sequences from this sample encode an identical CDR3 as well. Here the CDR3 reads CASSGDSYEQYF. The CDR3 DNA follows: TGTGCCAGCAGCGGGGACAGCTACGAGCAGTACTTC. V is TRBV2 and J is TRBJ2-7; 7 positions agree with TRBD1. Trimming at V came to 6 bases and at J to 3 bases, leaving 2 bases not matched to a gene. CDR3 size: 12 residues. Germline V gene sequence: CDR1 SNHLY, CDR2 FYNNEI. The full variable domain, with the rest looked up from reference TRBV2 and TRBJ2-7, is EPEVTQTPSHQVTQMGQEVILRCVPISNHLYFYWYRQILGQKVEFLVSFYNNEISEKSEIFDDQFSVERPDGSNFTLKIRSTKLEDSAMYFCASSGDSYEQYFGPGTRLTVT.

On this clone: The same CDR3 can be traced to other DNA sequences in this sample. The DNA of the CDR3 is TGTGCCAGCAGCGTAGCAGGGGACACTGAAGCTTTCTTT. It translates to CASSVAGDTEAFF. The J gene is TRBJ1-1, the V gene TRBV9; D is possibly TRBD1 (6 bases). Germline V gene data show CDR1 as SGDLS and CDR2 as YYNGEE. The germline V and J ends were trimmed by 0 bases and 3 bases, with 6 bases remaining between them. This CDR3 spans 13 amino acids.

The V call is TRBV3-1 (or the pseudogene TRBV3-2), the J call TRBJ1-1, with D hard to call. The CDR3 length is 15 residues. Trimming pared 5 bases from V and 1 base from J, leaving 14 bases between. CDR1 is LGHDT and CDR2 is YNNKEL in the germline V gene (reference sequence). The CDR3 nucleotides read TGTGCCAGCAGCGCTGGGCGAGCAGGGAACACTGAAGCTTTCTTT. It is translated as CASSAGRAGNTEAFF.

This chain joins TRBV5-5 and TRBJ2-7, with 9 bases identical to TRBD2. J was trimmed by 6 bases and V by 1 base; bases with no gene match: 8. The CDR3 extends over 15 amino acids. Germline CDR1 SGHKS, CDR2 YYEKEE (reference sequence). This chain's CDR3 is CASSLPGGRGLEQYF. For the CDR3, the DNA is TGTGCCAGCAGCTTGCCTGGCGGGAGGGGTCTCGAGCAGTACTTC.

Here the CDR3 DNA reads TGTGCCAGCAGTGATAGCGGGAGGGGGGCTGGGGCCAACGTCCTGACTTTC. Protein: CASSDSGRGAGANVLTF. The chain employs TRBV6-1 and TRBJ2-6; 11 nucleotides line up with TRBD2. The CDR3 covers 17 residues. The germline V gene encodes CDR1 MNHNS and CDR2 SASEGT. V dropped 3 bases and J dropped 2; count of bases not matched to a gene: 3.

This chain joins TRBV2 and TRBJ1-2; 7 bases map to TRBD1. The CDR3 loop spans 16 amino acids. The junction had 8 bases not matched to a gene; V was cut back by 2 bases and J by 2 bases. The germline CDR1 and CDR2 sequences are SNHLY and FYNNEI. As DNA, the CDR3 is TGTGCCAGCAGTGAAACAGGGGTTCCCCTAAACTATGGCTACACCTTC. It is translated as CASSETGVPLNYGYTF.

The J gene is TRBJ2-7, the V gene TRBV4-1; D unresolved. The germline gives CDR1 MGHRA, CDR2 YSYEKL. Trimming removed 5 bases at V and 3 bases at J, with 17 bases between. The CDR3 has 15 amino acids. The DNA of the CDR3 is TGCGCCAGCAGCTTCCGACTCTCCCCAATCTACGAGCAGTACTTC. Translation: CASSFRLSPIYEQYF.

The chain couples TRBV10-2 to TRBJ2-1; TRBD2 matches at 11 bases. Germline values: CDR1 WSHSY, CDR2 SAAADI. The junction had 4 bases not matched to a gene; V was cut back by 6 bases and J by 6 bases. The CDR3 sequence is 14 residues long. This CDR3 reads CASRVAGGRNEQFF. The CDR3 coding sequence is TGCGCCAGCAGAGTAGCGGGGGGGCGCAATGAGCAGTTCTTC.

The V and J genes are TRBV5-1 and TRBJ2-7; a weak D match, TRBD1 (6 bases). Germline V gene lookup returns CDR1 SGHRS and CDR2 YFSETQ. With 0 bases removed from V and 5 bases from J, the gap between germline ends came to 6 bases. This CDR3 region has 12 residues. The CDR3 region is CASSLGGHEQYF. The CDR3 DNA reads as TGCGCCAGCAGCTTGGGGGGGCACGAGCAGTACTTC.

This chain links TRBV6-5 with TRBJ1-1, with 8 bases that match TRBD1. With V trimmed by 6 bases and J by 4 bases, 7 bases remained unmatched. Looked up from germline, CDR1 is MNHEY and CDR2 is SVGAGI. The CDR3 extends over 14 amino acids. In DNA, the CDR3 is TGTGCCAGCAGATTACAGGGGGATTCCACTGAAGCTTTCTTT. This encodes CASRLQGDSTEAFF.

V usage is TRBV27 and J usage is TRBJ1-4, with 9 bases identical to TRBD1. J gave up 7 bases and V 8 bases, and 8 bases lay outside the gene matches. This CDR3 region has 14 residues. Germline CDR1 reads MNHEY; CDR2 reads SMNVEV (reference sequence). As DNA, the CDR3 is TGTGCCAGCGGCCGGGACAGGGCGGCTGAAAAACTGTTTTTT. Residues: CASGRDRAAEKLFF. The complete variable domain, with remaining parts taken from reference TRBV27 and TRBJ1-4, reads EAQVTQNPRYLITVTGKKLTVTCSQNMNHEYMSWYRQDPGLGLRQIYYSMNVEVTDKGDVPEGYKVSRKEKRNFPLILESPSPNQTSLYFCASGRDRAAEKLFFGSGTQLSVL.